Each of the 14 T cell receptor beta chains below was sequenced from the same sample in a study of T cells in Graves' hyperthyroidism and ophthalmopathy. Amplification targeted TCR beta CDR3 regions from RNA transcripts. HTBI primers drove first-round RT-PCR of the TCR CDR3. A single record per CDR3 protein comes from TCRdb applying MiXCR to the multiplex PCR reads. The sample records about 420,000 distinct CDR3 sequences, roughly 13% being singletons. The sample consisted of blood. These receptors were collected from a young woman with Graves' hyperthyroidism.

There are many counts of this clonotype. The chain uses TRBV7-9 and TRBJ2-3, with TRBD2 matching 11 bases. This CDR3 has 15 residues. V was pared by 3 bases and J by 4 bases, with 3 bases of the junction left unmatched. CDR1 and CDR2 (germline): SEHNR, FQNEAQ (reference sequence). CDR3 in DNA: TGTGCCAGCAGCTTCACTAGCGGGAGCGCAGATACGCAGTATTTT. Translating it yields CASSFTSGSADTQYF.

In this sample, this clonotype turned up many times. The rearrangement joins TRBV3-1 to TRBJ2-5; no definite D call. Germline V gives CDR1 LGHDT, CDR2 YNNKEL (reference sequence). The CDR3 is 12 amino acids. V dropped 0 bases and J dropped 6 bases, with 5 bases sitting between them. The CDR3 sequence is CASSQEEKTQYF. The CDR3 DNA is TGTGCCAGCAGCCAAGAAGAAAAGACCCAGTACTTC.

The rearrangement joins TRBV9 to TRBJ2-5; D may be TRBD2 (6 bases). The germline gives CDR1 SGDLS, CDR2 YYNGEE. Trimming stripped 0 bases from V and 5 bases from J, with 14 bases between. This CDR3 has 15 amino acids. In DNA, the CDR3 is TGTGCCAGCAGCGTAGAATTGAGGGCGGGGGAGACCCAGTACTTC. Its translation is CASSVELRAGETQYF.

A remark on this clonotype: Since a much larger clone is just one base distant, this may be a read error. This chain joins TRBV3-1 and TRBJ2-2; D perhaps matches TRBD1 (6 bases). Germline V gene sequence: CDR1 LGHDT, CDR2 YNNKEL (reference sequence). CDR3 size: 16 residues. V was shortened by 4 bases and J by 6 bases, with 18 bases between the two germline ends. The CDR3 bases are TGTGCCAGCAGCCCCGATGGACAGCTGTTTGCCGGGGAGCTGTTTTTT. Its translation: CASSPDGQLFAGELFF.

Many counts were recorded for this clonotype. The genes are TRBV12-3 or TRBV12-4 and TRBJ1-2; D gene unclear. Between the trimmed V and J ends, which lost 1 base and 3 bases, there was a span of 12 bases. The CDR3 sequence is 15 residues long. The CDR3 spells CASSLVAGADYGYTF. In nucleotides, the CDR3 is TGTGCCAGCAGTTTAGTGGCAGGAGCTGACTATGGCTACACCTTC.

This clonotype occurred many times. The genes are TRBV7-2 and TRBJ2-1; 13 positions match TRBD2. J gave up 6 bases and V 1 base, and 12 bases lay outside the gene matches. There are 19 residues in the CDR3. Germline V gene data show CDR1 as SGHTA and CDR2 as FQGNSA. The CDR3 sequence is CASSLEGPGLAGAVNEQFF. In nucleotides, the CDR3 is TGTGCCAGCAGCTTAGAGGGTCCCGGACTAGCGGGAGCCGTCAATGAGCAGTTCTTC.

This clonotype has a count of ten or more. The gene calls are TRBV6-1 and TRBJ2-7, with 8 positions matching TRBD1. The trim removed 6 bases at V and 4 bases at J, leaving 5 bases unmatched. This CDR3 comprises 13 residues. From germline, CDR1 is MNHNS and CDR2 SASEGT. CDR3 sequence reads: CASRRTGRYEQYF. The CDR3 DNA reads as TGTGCCAGCAGACGGACAGGGCGGTACGAGCAGTACTTC.

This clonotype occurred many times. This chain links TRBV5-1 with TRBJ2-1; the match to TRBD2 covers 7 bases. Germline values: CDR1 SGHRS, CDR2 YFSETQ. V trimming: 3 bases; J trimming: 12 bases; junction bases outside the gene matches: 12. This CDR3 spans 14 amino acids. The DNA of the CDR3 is TGCGCCAGCAGCTGGGGCGGGGGTAGTGACTCGCAGTTCTTC. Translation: CASSWGGGSDSQFF.

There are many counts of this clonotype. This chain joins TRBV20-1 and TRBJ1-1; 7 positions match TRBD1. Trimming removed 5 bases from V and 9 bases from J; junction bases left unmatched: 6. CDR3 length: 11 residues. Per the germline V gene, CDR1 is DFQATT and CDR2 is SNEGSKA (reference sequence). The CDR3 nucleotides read TGCAGTGCTCCTGGACAGGTAAAAGCTTTCTTT. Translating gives CSAPGQVKAFF.

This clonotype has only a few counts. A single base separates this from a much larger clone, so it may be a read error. CDR3 DNA: TGTGCCAGCAGTTTTTCGGACTTACAAGCGGGCTACACCTTC. Residues: CASSFSDLQAGYTF. This chain links TRBV28 with TRBJ1-2; D not certain. In germline, CDR1 is MDHEN, CDR2 SYDVKM. The germline V and J ends were trimmed by 3 bases and 8 bases, with 16 bases remaining between them. This CDR3 contains 14 residues.

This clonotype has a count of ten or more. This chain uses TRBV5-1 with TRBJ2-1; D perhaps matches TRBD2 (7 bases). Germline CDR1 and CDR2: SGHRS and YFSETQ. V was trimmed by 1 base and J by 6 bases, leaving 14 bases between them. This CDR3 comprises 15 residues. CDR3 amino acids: CASSLSPGGANEQFF. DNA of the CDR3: TGCGCCAGCAGCTTGTCCCCTGGGGGGGCCAATGAGCAGTTCTTC.

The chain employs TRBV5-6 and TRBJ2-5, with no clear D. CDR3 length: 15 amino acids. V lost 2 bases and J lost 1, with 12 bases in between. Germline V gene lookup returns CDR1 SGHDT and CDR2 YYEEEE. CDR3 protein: CASSLIPGLQETQYF. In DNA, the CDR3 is TGTGCCAGCAGCTTAATTCCTGGGCTCCAAGAGACCCAGTACTTC. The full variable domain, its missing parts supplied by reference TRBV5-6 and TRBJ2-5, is DAGVTQSPTHLIKTRGQQVTLRCSPKSGHDTVSWYQQALGQGPQFIFQYYEEEERQRGNFPDRFSGHQFPNYSSELNVNALLLGDSALYLCASSLIPGLQETQYFGPGTRLLVL.

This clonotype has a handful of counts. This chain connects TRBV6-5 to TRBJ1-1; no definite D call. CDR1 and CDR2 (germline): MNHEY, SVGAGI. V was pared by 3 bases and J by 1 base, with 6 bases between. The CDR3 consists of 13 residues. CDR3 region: CASSYDGNTEAFF. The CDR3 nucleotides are TGTGCCAGCAGTTATGACGGGAACACTGAAGCTTTCTTT.

Written as DNA, the CDR3 is TGTGCCAGCAGCTTGGTGGTTGGCGCTAGCACAGATACGCAGTATTTT. Translation: CASSLVVGASTDTQYF. V is TRBV5-5 and J is TRBJ2-3; no definite D call. With 0 bases removed from V and 0 bases from J, the gap between germline ends came to 11 bases. This CDR3 is 16 amino acids long. Germline values: CDR1 SGHKS, CDR2 YYEKEE (reference sequence).